Listed below are T cell receptor beta chains from one sample, sequenced in a study of T cell responses to AZD1222 COVID-19 vaccine. Generated by immunoSEQ multiplex PCR, the TCRdb table keeps only in-frame clones and is missing some. Of more than 120,000 clones in the sample, 90% to 95% were seen once. Sequencing was performed on peripheral blood, taken on day 0 of AZD1222 vaccination. Receptor source: an adult in good health. The CDR3 runs from the conserved cysteine through the conserved F or W. The D gene is left open where the match is weak. Rows may omit the clone size; those that give it use once, few, many or a size class.

CDR3nt: TGCAGCGTTGACAGGGACACTTTCTACACCTTC; CDR3aa: CSVDRDTFYTF; v_gene: TRBV29-1; abundance: NA; d_gene: NA; j_gene: TRBJ1-2
CDR3nt: TGTGCCAGCAGCTTTGGGCCGAACCTGAACACCGGGGAGCTGTTTTTT; CDR3aa: CASSFGPNLNTGELFF; v_gene: TRBV7-9; abundance: NA; d_gene: NA; j_gene: TRBJ2-2
CDR3nt: TGTGCCAGCGCCAGGGAAGAGACCCAGTACTTC; CDR3aa: CASAREETQYF; v_gene: TRBV7-2; abundance: NA; d_gene: NA; j_gene: TRBJ2-5
CDR3nt: TGTGCCAGCAGCCAGATGGGAGAGGAGGAGCTGTTTTTT; CDR3aa: CASSQMGEEELFF; v_gene: TRBV3-1/TRBV3-2; abundance: NA; d_gene: NA; j_gene: TRBJ2-2
CDR3nt: TGTGCCAGCAGGGGCGGGCGAAAGGACGACGAGCAGTACTTC; CDR3aa: CASRGGRKDDEQYF; v_gene: TRBV28; abundance: NA; d_gene: NA; j_gene: TRBJ2-7
CDR3nt: TGTGCCACCAGCACATATGACGGAGGGGGCACCGGGGAGCTGTTTTTT; CDR3aa: CATSTYDGGGTGELFF; v_gene: TRBV15; abundance: once; d_gene: NA; j_gene: TRBJ2-2
CDR3nt: TGTGCCACCCACCCACCCCGGGGGGCCAACGTCCTGACTTTC; CDR3aa: CATHPPRGANVLTF; v_gene: TRBV6-5; abundance: NA; d_gene: NA; j_gene: TRBJ2-6
CDR3nt: TGTGCCAGCAGCTTAGAGGGCGGTCCTAATGAAAAACTGTTTTTT; CDR3aa: CASSLEGGPNEKLFF; v_gene: TRBV7-2; abundance: NA; d_gene: NA; j_gene: TRBJ1-4
CDR3nt: TGTGCCAGCACCTCGACAGGGGGCACAGATACGCAGTATTTT; CDR3aa: CASTSTGGTDTQYF; v_gene: TRBV4-2; abundance: few; d_gene: TRBD1; j_gene: TRBJ2-3
CDR3nt: TGTGCCAGCAGCTTAGGGCTAGCGTACGACGAGCAGTACTTC; CDR3aa: CASSLGLAYDEQYF; v_gene: TRBV11-2; abundance: NA; d_gene: NA; j_gene: TRBJ2-7
CDR3nt: TGTGCCAGTAGTATATGGTTCGACACCTCCTACGAGCAGTACTTC; CDR3aa: CASSIWFDTSYEQYF; v_gene: TRBV19; abundance: once; d_gene: NA; j_gene: TRBJ2-7
CDR3nt: TGTGCCTCCCGAGCGCCGCTAGCGGGGTCTGAGCAGTACTTC; CDR3aa: CASRAPLAGSEQYF; v_gene: TRBV2; abundance: few; d_gene: TRBD2; j_gene: TRBJ2-7
CDR3nt: TGTGCCAGCAGCTTGGGGATAGGAACCTACAATGAGCAGTTCTTC; CDR3aa: CASSLGIGTYNEQFF; v_gene: TRBV5-6; abundance: once; d_gene: NA; j_gene: TRBJ2-1
CDR3nt: TGCGCCAGCAGCCAAGATCTTAGGGCAGGGCAGGCCTACGAGCAGTACTTC; CDR3aa: CASSQDLRAGQAYEQYF; v_gene: TRBV4-1; abundance: NA; d_gene: NA; j_gene: TRBJ2-7
CDR3nt: TGTGCCAGCAGCTTAAAGGGCCCGGACACCGGGGAGCTGTTTTTT; CDR3aa: CASSLKGPDTGELFF; v_gene: TRBV7-6; abundance: NA; d_gene: NA; j_gene: TRBJ2-2
CDR3nt: TGCGCCAGCAGCCAAGCGAAGGGGCTGGGAATTGAGCAGTTCTTC; CDR3aa: CASSQAKGLGIEQFF; v_gene: TRBV4-3; abundance: NA; d_gene: NA; j_gene: TRBJ2-1
CDR3nt: TGCGCCAGCAGCTTGGGATTGGCTAGCGGCTACTCAAGCTCCTACAATGAGCAGTTCTTC; CDR3aa: CASSLGLASGYSSSYNEQFF; v_gene: TRBV5-1; abundance: few; d_gene: TRBD2; j_gene: TRBJ2-1
CDR3nt: TGCGCCAGCAGCAGCGGGACAGCCTTCTATGGCTACACCTTC; CDR3aa: CASSSGTAFYGYTF; v_gene: TRBV5-1; abundance: NA; d_gene: TRBD1; j_gene: TRBJ1-2
CDR3nt: TGTGCCAGCAGGGACACCGGAAACATTCAGTACTTC; CDR3aa: CASRDTGNIQYF; v_gene: TRBV2; abundance: NA; d_gene: NA; j_gene: TRBJ2-4
CDR3nt: TGTGCCAGCAAGAGGGCAGAAGGATACTATGGCTACACCTTC; CDR3aa: CASKRAEGYYGYTF; v_gene: TRBV27; abundance: NA; d_gene: NA; j_gene: TRBJ1-2
CDR3nt: TGTGCCAGCAGCTCTTATCTAACCTCTGGAAACACCATATATTTT; CDR3aa: CASSSYLTSGNTIYF; v_gene: TRBV7-2; abundance: NA; d_gene: NA; j_gene: TRBJ1-3
CDR3nt: TGTGCCAGCAGTCGGATGGGGGCAGACTATGGCTACACCTTC; CDR3aa: CASSRMGADYGYTF; v_gene: TRBV27; abundance: NA; d_gene: NA; j_gene: TRBJ1-2
CDR3nt: TGTGCCAGCAGTCTAAACAGGGTTCAGCCCCAGCATTTT; CDR3aa: CASSLNRVQPQHF; v_gene: TRBV27; abundance: NA; d_gene: NA; j_gene: TRBJ1-5
CDR3nt: TGTGCTAGTGGTTTGGTATTAGCGGGGGGCGAGCAGTTCTTC; CDR3aa: CASGLVLAGGEQFF; v_gene: TRBV12-5; abundance: NA; d_gene: TRBD2; j_gene: TRBJ2-1
CDR3nt: TGTGCCAGCAGCTTATCAGGGTCTGGCACTGAAGCTTTCTTT; CDR3aa: CASSLSGSGTEAFF; v_gene: TRBV13; abundance: NA; d_gene: NA; j_gene: TRBJ1-1
CDR3nt: TGTGCCAGCTCACCTGGGACAGGGAATCAGCCCCAGCATTTT; CDR3aa: CASSPGTGNQPQHF; v_gene: TRBV18; abundance: NA; d_gene: TRBD1; j_gene: TRBJ1-5
CDR3nt: TGTGCCAGCAGTGTATTCCGGGCCAATGGCGAGCAGTACTTC; CDR3aa: CASSVFRANGEQYF; v_gene: TRBV25-1; abundance: NA; d_gene: NA; j_gene: TRBJ2-7
CDR3nt: TGTGCCAGCAGCTTAGGGCGGGAGGTCAGAAAGACCCAGTACTTC; CDR3aa: CASSLGREVRKTQYF; v_gene: TRBV7-2; abundance: NA; d_gene: TRBD2; j_gene: TRBJ2-5
CDR3nt: TGCGCCAGCAGCGTGGGGAGTGGGGGAAGCACCGGGGAGCTGTTTTTT; CDR3aa: CASSVGSGGSTGELFF; v_gene: TRBV5-1; abundance: NA; d_gene: NA; j_gene: TRBJ2-2
CDR3nt: TGCGCCAGCAGCGCTTTGCAGGAAAATACGCAGTATTTT; CDR3aa: CASSALQENTQYF; v_gene: TRBV5-1; abundance: NA; d_gene: NA; j_gene: TRBJ2-3
CDR3nt: TGTGCCAGCAGGTCAGGGGCCTACGAGCAGTACTTC; CDR3aa: CASRSGAYEQYF; v_gene: TRBV27; abundance: few; d_gene: NA; j_gene: TRBJ2-7
CDR3nt: TGTGCCAGCAGCTTAAAAGGCGGGAAGGCTTTCTTT; CDR3aa: CASSLKGGKAFF; v_gene: TRBV13; abundance: NA; d_gene: NA; j_gene: TRBJ1-1
CDR3nt: TGCGCCAGCACAAGACAGGAATCTCGGGAGACCCAGTACTTC; CDR3aa: CASTRQESRETQYF; v_gene: TRBV10-2; abundance: NA; d_gene: NA; j_gene: TRBJ2-5
CDR3nt: TGTGCCACATCCAGGGGGGTTTCTTCCTACGAGCAGTACTTC; CDR3aa: CATSRGVSSYEQYF; v_gene: TRBV2; abundance: once; d_gene: NA; j_gene: TRBJ2-7
CDR3nt: TGTGCCAGCAGCGTAGAGGGAGGTCCTGGGGCAGGCTTGAACACTGAAGCTTTCTTT; CDR3aa: CASSVEGGPGAGLNTEAFF; v_gene: TRBV9; abundance: NA; d_gene: NA; j_gene: TRBJ1-1
CDR3nt: TGCAGCGCCATGTCTGGGGGGCGAAAAGAAAAACTGTTTTTT; CDR3aa: CSAMSGGRKEKLFF; v_gene: TRBV29-1; abundance: once; d_gene: NA; j_gene: TRBJ1-4
CDR3nt: TGTGCCAGCAGCGTAGGGGTGGGGACAGGGACCCTCCACTTT; CDR3aa: CASSVGVGTGTLHF; v_gene: TRBV9; abundance: once; d_gene: TRBD1; j_gene: TRBJ1-6
CDR3nt: TGTGCCAGCAGCCAAGAGGCGGCCTTCTCTGGAAACACCATATATTTT; CDR3aa: CASSQEAAFSGNTIYF; v_gene: TRBV4-2; abundance: NA; d_gene: NA; j_gene: TRBJ1-3
CDR3nt: TGTGCCAGCAGCCCAAGTAGGGGGAACCGGTTCTTC; CDR3aa: CASSPSRGNRFF; v_gene: TRBV14; abundance: NA; d_gene: NA; j_gene: TRBJ2-1
CDR3nt: TGCGCCAGCAGCCAAGAACTGGACGTGCCCTATGGCTACACCTTC; CDR3aa: CASSQELDVPYGYTF; v_gene: TRBV4-3; abundance: once; d_gene: NA; j_gene: TRBJ1-2
CDR3nt: TGCGCCAGCAGCTTGGACCCGGAAGCTTCCCTCTACGAGCAGTACTTC; CDR3aa: CASSLDPEASLYEQYF; v_gene: TRBV5-1; abundance: NA; d_gene: NA; j_gene: TRBJ2-7
CDR3nt: TGTGCCAGCAGCTTAGTTTCCGGGTTAGTTGAAACTGAAGCTTTCTTT; CDR3aa: CASSLVSGLVETEAFF; v_gene: TRBV7-2; abundance: NA; d_gene: NA; j_gene: TRBJ1-1
CDR3nt: TGTGCCAGCACCGGAACCTATAGTGCTTCCCCCTGGCCGGAGTCGAACGAGCAGTACTTC; CDR3aa: CASTGTYSASPWPESNEQYF; v_gene: TRBV3-1/TRBV3-2; abundance: NA; d_gene: NA; j_gene: TRBJ2-7
CDR3nt: TGTGCCAGCAGTTACGTGGTGGCCACTGAAGCTTTCTTT; CDR3aa: CASSYVVATEAFF; v_gene: TRBV6-2/TRBV6-3; abundance: NA; d_gene: NA; j_gene: TRBJ1-1
CDR3nt: TGTGCCAGTACCCAATCCTTGGGAGGGCAGCCCCAGCATTTT; CDR3aa: CASTQSLGGQPQHF; v_gene: TRBV19; abundance: NA; d_gene: NA; j_gene: TRBJ1-5
CDR3nt: TGTGCCAGCAGCCACAGGATAGGATTGGGAGGGAATGAGCAGTTCTTC; CDR3aa: CASSHRIGLGGNEQFF; v_gene: TRBV14; abundance: NA; d_gene: TRBD2; j_gene: TRBJ2-1
CDR3nt: TGTGCCATCAGGGGGACTAGCGCTGCTAGCACAGATACGCAGTATTTT; CDR3aa: CAIRGTSAASTDTQYF; v_gene: TRBV10-3; abundance: NA; d_gene: TRBD2; j_gene: TRBJ2-3
CDR3nt: TGTGCCAGCAGCCAAGAGGGGGCCCAAGAGACCCAGTACTTC; CDR3aa: CASSQEGAQETQYF; v_gene: TRBV3-1/TRBV3-2; abundance: NA; d_gene: NA; j_gene: TRBJ2-5
CDR3nt: TGTGCCAGCAGTAGCGGGGTCTCTGGGGCCAACGTCCTGACTTTC; CDR3aa: CASSSGVSGANVLTF; v_gene: TRBV6-5; abundance: NA; d_gene: TRBD2; j_gene: TRBJ2-6
CDR3nt: TGTGCCACCAGCAAACCGAGGACTGTCTACAATGAGCAGTTCTTC; CDR3aa: CATSKPRTVYNEQFF; v_gene: TRBV15; abundance: NA; d_gene: NA; j_gene: TRBJ2-1
CDR3nt: TGTGCCAGCAGTGCTGCGGACAGGGTTTATGGCTACACCTTC; CDR3aa: CASSAADRVYGYTF; v_gene: TRBV6-2/TRBV6-3; abundance: NA; d_gene: TRBD1; j_gene: TRBJ1-2
CDR3nt: TGTGCCAGCAGCGCCCGACAGGGAATGAGCCAACTGTTTTTT; CDR3aa: CASSARQGMSQLFF; v_gene: TRBV9; abundance: once; d_gene: TRBD1; j_gene: TRBJ1-4
CDR3nt: TGTGCCAGCAGTTACAGGTCGGGGACAGGGCACGGGGAGCTGTTTTTT; CDR3aa: CASSYRSGTGHGELFF; v_gene: TRBV6-5; abundance: NA; d_gene: TRBD1; j_gene: TRBJ2-2
CDR3nt: TGTGCCAGCAGTGAAACGGGGGACGGGACCCAGTACTTC; CDR3aa: CASSETGDGTQYF; v_gene: TRBV2; abundance: NA; d_gene: NA; j_gene: TRBJ2-5